These 3 T cell receptor beta chains share one sample of origin, sequenced in a study of OX40 agonist ivuxolimab in advanced cancers. This table comes from immunoSEQ multiplex PCR, and its TCRdb copy is limited to in-frame clones, with some not included. The top ten clones hold around 2.3% of a sample with about 69,000 clones, about four fifths of them seen once. Material: CD4+ or CD8+ T cells sorted from blood, obtained in a trial of the OX40 agonist ivuxolimab. Receptor source: an adult with an advanced solid tumor such as melanoma, head and neck, liver or kidney cancer.

The genes are TRBV5-1 and TRBJ1-1, with a tentative D call TRBD1 (5 bases). This CDR3 region has 14 residues. Germline CDR1 reads SGHRS; CDR2 reads YFSETQ. The ends were cut back, 7 bases at V and 0 bases at J, with 13 bases in the middle. CDR3 residues: CASGAGGLNTEAFF. The CDR3 coding sequence is TGCGCCAGCGGAGCGGGGGGGTTGAACACTGAAGCTTTCTTT.

This chain links TRBV7-8 with TRBJ2-3; a weak D match, TRBD2 (6 bases). The CDR3 totals 16 residues. CDR1 SGHVS and CDR2 FQNEAQ come from the germline V gene. The ends were cut back, 5 bases at V and 3 bases at J, with 18 bases in the middle. CDR3 amino acids: CASSPRGVERTDTQYF. In DNA form, the CDR3 reads TGTGCCAGCAGCCCCCGCGGGGTTGAGAGGACAGATACGCAGTATTTT.

The chain joins TRBV28 to TRBJ1-4; 8 bases line up with TRBD1. CDR3 length: 15 amino acids. Germline V gives CDR1 MDHEN, CDR2 SYDVKM. The V and J ends lost 3 bases and 7 bases, in that order; junction bases with no gene match: 7. The CDR3 DNA follows: TGTGCCAGCAGTTTTAAAGACAGGGGAGGTGAAAAACTGTTTTTT. Translating it yields CASSFKDRGGEKLFF.